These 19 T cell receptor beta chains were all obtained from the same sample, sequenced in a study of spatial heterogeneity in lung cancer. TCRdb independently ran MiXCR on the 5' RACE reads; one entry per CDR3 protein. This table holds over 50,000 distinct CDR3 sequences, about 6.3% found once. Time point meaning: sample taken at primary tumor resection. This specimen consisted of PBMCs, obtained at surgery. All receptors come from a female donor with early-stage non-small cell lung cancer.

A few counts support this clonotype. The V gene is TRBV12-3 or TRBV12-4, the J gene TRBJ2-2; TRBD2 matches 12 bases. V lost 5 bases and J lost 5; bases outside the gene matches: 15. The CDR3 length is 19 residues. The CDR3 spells CASSPETSGGRQGTGELFF. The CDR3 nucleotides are TGTGCCAGCAGTCCCGAGACTAGCGGGGGACGGCAGGGGACCGGGGAGCTGTTTTTT.

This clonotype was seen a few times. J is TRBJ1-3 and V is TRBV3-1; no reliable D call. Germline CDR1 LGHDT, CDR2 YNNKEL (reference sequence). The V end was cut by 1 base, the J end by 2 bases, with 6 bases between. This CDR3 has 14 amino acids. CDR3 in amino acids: CASSQVGTGNTIYF. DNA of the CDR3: TGTGCCAGCAGCCAAGTGGGTACTGGAAACACCATATATTTT.

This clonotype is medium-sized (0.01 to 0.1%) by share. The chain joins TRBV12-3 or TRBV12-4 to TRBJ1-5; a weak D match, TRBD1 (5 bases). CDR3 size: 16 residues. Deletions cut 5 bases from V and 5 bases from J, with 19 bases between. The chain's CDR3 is CASSPFSGARHQPQHF. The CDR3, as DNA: TGTGCCAGCAGTCCCTTTAGCGGGGCGCGCCATCAGCCCCAGCATTTT.

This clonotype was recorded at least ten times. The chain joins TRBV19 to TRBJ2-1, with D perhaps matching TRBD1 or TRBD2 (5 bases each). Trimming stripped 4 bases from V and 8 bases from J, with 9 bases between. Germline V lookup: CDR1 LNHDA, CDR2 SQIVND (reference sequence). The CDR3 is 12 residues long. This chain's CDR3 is CASSTSGHEQFF. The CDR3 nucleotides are TGTGCCAGTAGTACGTCGGGGCATGAGCAGTTCTTC. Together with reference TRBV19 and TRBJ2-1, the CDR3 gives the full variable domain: DGGITQSPKYLFRKEGQNVTLSCEQNLNHDAMYWYRQDPGQGLRLIYYSQIVNDFQKGDIAEGYSVSREKKESFPLTVTSAQKNPTAFYLCASSTSGHEQFFGPGTRLTVL.

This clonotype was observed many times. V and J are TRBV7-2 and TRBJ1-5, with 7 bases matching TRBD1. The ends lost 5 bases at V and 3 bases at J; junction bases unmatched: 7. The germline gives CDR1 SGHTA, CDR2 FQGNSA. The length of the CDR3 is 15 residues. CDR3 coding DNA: TGTGCCAGCAGCACAGGACAGGCCAACAATCAGCCCCAGCATTTT. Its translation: CASSTGQANNQPQHF.

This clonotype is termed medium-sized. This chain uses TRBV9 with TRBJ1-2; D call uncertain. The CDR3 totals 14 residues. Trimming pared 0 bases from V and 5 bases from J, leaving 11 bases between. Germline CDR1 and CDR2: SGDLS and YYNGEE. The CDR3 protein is CASSVDRSQYGYTF. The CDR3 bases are TGTGCCAGCAGCGTAGACCGTAGTCAATATGGCTACACCTTC.

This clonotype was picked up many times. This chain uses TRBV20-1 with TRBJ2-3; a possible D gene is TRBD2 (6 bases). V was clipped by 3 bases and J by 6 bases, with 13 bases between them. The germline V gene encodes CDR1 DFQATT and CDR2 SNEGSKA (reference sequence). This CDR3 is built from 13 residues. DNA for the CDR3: TGCAGTGCTAGGACTAGAGTAGGGGATACGCAGTATTTT. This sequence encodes CSARTRVGDTQYF.

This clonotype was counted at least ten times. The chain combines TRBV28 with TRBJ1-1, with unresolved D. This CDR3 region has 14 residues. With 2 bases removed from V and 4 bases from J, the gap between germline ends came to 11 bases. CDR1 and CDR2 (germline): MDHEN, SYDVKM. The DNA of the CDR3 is TGTGCCAGCAGTTTAACCCACGGTCGCACTGAAGCTTTCTTT. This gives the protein CASSLTHGRTEAFF.

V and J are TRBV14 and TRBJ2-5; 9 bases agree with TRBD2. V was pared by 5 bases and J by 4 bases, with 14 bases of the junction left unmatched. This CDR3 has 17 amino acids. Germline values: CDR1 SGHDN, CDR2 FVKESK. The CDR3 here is CASSRLAGGPEGETQYF. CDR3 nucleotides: TGTGCCAGCAGCAGACTTGCGGGGGGGCCGGAAGGAGAGACCCAGTACTTC.

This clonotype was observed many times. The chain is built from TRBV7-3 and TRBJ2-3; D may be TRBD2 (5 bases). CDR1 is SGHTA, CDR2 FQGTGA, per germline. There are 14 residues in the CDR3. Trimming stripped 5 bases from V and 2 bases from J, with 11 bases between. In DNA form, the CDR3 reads TGTGCCAGCAGCCCTGGACTCTCCACAGATACGCAGTATTTT. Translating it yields CASSPGLSTDTQYF.

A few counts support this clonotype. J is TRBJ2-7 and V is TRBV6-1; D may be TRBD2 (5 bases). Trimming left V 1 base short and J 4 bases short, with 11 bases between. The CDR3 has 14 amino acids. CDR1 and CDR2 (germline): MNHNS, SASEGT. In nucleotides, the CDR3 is TGTGCCAGCAGTGAAGGTAACGGAGGTTACGAGCAGTACTTC. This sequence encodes CASSEGNGGYEQYF.

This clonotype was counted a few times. The CDR3 bases are TGTGCCAGCAGCTTCGTAAGGGACCAGAGGGGAGCTTTCTTT. Protein product: CASSFVRDQRGAFF. The rearrangement joins TRBV5-5 to TRBJ1-1; maybe TRBD1 (5 bases). V lost 2 bases to trimming and J lost 10 bases, with 18 bases between them. Looked up from germline, CDR1 is SGHKS and CDR2 is YYEKEE (reference sequence). The CDR3 totals 14 residues.

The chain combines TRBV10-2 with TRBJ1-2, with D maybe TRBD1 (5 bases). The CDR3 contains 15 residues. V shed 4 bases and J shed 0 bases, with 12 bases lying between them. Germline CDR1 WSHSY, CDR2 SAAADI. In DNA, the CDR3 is TGCGCCAGCAGTGCCTGGACAATCGCTAACTATGGCTACACCTTC. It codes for CASSAWTIANYGYTF.

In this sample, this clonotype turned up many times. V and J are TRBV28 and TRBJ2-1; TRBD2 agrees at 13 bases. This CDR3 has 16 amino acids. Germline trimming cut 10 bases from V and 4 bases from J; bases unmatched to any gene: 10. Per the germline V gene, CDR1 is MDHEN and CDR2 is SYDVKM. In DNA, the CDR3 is TGTGCCACGGGACTAGCGGGACCCGGGGGGTACAATGAGCAGTTCTTC. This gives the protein CATGLAGPGGYNEQFF.

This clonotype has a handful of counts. The DNA for the CDR3 is TGTGCCAGCACCATGGGGTCCTACGAGCAGTACGTC. This encodes CASTMGSYEQYV. The chain combines TRBV6-1 with TRBJ2-7; D is unclear. Germline V gene lookup returns CDR1 MNHNS and CDR2 SASEGT. V shed 7 bases and J shed 1 base, with 8 bases lying between them. The CDR3 runs 12 residues.

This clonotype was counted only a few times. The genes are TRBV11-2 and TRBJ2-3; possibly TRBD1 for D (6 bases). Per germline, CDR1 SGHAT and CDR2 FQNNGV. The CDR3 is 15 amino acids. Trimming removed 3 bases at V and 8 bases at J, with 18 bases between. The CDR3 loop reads CASSFSRQVGGTQYF. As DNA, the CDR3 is TGTGCCAGCAGCTTCAGTCGACAGGTTGGTGGTACGCAGTATTTT.

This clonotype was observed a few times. The CDR3 DNA is TGTGCCAGCAGTTTTAACAGAGCCTACGAGCAGTACTTC. Its protein product is CASSFNRAYEQYF. V gene TRBV27 combines with J gene TRBJ2-7; D remains unclear. Deletions cut 3 bases from V and 2 bases from J, with 8 bases between. Germline V lookup: CDR1 MNHEY, CDR2 SMNVEV (reference sequence). The CDR3 totals 13 residues.

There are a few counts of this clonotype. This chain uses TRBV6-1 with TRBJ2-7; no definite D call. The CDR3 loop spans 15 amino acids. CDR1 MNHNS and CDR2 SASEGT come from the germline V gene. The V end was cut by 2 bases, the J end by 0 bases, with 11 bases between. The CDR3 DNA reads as TGTGCCAGCAGTGAATCTTGGCCGGGCTCCTACGAGCAGTACGTC. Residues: CASSESWPGSYEQYV.

DNA for the CDR3: TGTGCCAGCAGCCAAGAGTGGGACAGGGGATCACCCCTCCACTTT. Protein product: CASSQEWDRGSPLHF. The chain recombines TRBV3-1 with TRBJ1-6; TRBD1 aligns across 10 bases. V lost 0 bases, J lost 10 bases, and 3 bases stayed unmatched. The CDR3 has 15 residues. Germline V lookup: CDR1 LGHDT, CDR2 YNNKEL (reference sequence).